The rows below give T cell receptor beta chains drawn from one sample of a study of beta chain features in type 1 diabetes. The method was immunoSEQ multiplex PCR; TCRdb's version includes in-frame clones alone and lacks a portion of them. This table holds 630,000 or so clones, over 12% found once. The source material was naive CD4+ T cells from blood. The receptors derive from a man aged 18 to 29 with type 1 diabetes. The CDR3 runs from the conserved cysteine through the conserved F or W. D genes are given only for firm matches. Some rows have no size entry. The others give once, few or many, or a class for an expanded clone.

CDR3aa,CDR3nt,v_gene,abundance,j_gene,d_gene
CASSLDPNYGYTF,TGCGCCAGCAGCTTGGACCCTAACTATGGCTACACCTTC,TRBV5-1,few,TRBJ1-2,-
CASSGGAGANVLTF,TGTGCCAGCAGTGGCGGGGCTGGGGCCAACGTCCTGACTTTC,TRBV2,-,TRBJ2-6,-
CASSLGQTNIQYF,TGTGCCAGCAGTCTAGGGCAGACAAACATTCAGTACTTC,TRBV11-2,few,TRBJ2-4,-
CASSLQLTNEKLFF,TGTGCCAGCAGCTTACAGTTGACTAATGAAAAACTGTTTTTT,TRBV7-8,few,TRBJ1-4,-
CSVEEVKVRGYGYTF,TGCAGCGTTGAAGAAGTCAAGGTTAGGGGCTATGGCTACACCTTC,TRBV29-1,-,TRBJ1-2,-
CASSPPTQGGPQETQYF,TGTGCCAGCTCACCACCGACACAGGGGGGACCCCAAGAGACCCAGTACTTC,TRBV18,-,TRBJ2-5,TRBD1
CASSPKGRETDTQYF,TGTGCCAGCAGCCCAAAAGGCCGGGAAACAGATACGCAGTATTTT,TRBV9,few,TRBJ2-3,-
CAIRDTRDGEQYF,TGTGCCATCAGGGACACTAGAGACGGGGAGCAGTACTTC,TRBV10-3,-,TRBJ2-7,-
CASSPTGVRGNQPQHF,TGTGCCAGCAGCCCTACAGGGGTGAGGGGCAATCAGCCCCAGCATTTT,TRBV28,-,TRBJ1-5,TRBD1
CAWNGQGNSPLHF,TGTGCCTGGAATGGGCAAGGGAATTCACCCCTCCACTTT,TRBV30,few,TRBJ1-6,-
CASSTNRGLDQPQHF,TGTGCCAGCAGCACCAACAGGGGGTTGGATCAGCCCCAGCATTTT,TRBV7-2,few,TRBJ1-5,TRBD1
CAWQTEFTEAFF,TGTGCCTGGCAGACAGAATTCACTGAAGCTTTCTTT,TRBV30,-,TRBJ1-1,-
CASIPTRGSYNEQFF,TGTGCCAGCATCCCAACTCGGGGTTCCTACAATGAGCAGTTCTTC,TRBV11-1,few,TRBJ2-1,-
CASSLEKDEQFF,TGTGCCAGCAGCTTAGAGAAGGATGAGCAGTTCTTC,TRBV7-9,-,TRBJ2-1,-
CASSLLGQANSPLHF,TGTGCCAGCAGTTTACTCGGACAGGCTAATTCACCCCTCCACTTT,TRBV27,few,TRBJ1-6,TRBD1
CASSLGLRGTQPQHF,TGTGCCAGCAGCTTGGGACTCAGGGGCACACAGCCCCAGCATTTT,TRBV5-6,-,TRBJ1-5,-
CSAHTQGGETQYF,TGCAGCGCTCACACACAGGGGGGAGAGACCCAGTACTTC,TRBV29-1,-,TRBJ2-5,TRBD1
CAWSPRPSGPYEQYF,TGTGCCTGGAGTCCGAGGCCTAGCGGCCCCTACGAGCAGTACTTC,TRBV30,-,TRBJ2-7,TRBD2
CASSRVSLTTDTQYF,TGTGCCAGCAGCCGAGTTTCACTCACCACAGATACGCAGTATTTT,TRBV27,once,TRBJ2-3,-
CAWSGGGAIQYF,TGTGCCTGGAGTGGGGGAGGTGCAATTCAGTACTTC,TRBV30,-,TRBJ2-4,-
CASSEGWAYNEQFF,TGTGCCAGCAGTGAGGGGTGGGCCTACAATGAGCAGTTCTTC,TRBV7-2,few,TRBJ2-1,-
CASSPTGAPYNEQFF,TGTGCCAGCAGTCCGACAGGGGCCCCATACAATGAGCAGTTCTTC,TRBV2,-,TRBJ2-1,TRBD1
CASSVDRGGNGYTF,TGTGCCAGCAGCGTAGACAGGGGAGGAAATGGCTACACCTTC,TRBV9,few,TRBJ1-2,TRBD1
CSVADFTGNYGYTF,TGCAGCGTTGCAGACTTTACAGGGAACTATGGCTACACCTTC,TRBV29-1,few,TRBJ1-2,-
CASSFRGNQPQHF,TGTGCCAGCAGCTTTCGTGGTAATCAGCCCCAGCATTTT,TRBV7-9,-,TRBJ1-5,-
CASSLGQNNEQYF,TGCGCCAGCAGCTTGGGACAGAACAACGAGCAGTACTTC,TRBV5-1,-,TRBJ2-7,-
CAISVWGKNTEAFF,TGTGCCATCAGTGTCTGGGGCAAGAACACTGAAGCTTTCTTT,TRBV10-3,few,TRBJ1-1,-
CASSLAVLPNNEQFF,TGTGCCAGCAGCTTAGCTGTACTACCGAACAATGAGCAGTTCTTC,TRBV7-2,few,TRBJ2-1,-
CASSELASGSVEQFF,TGTGCCAGCAGTGAATTGGCTAGCGGGAGTGTTGAGCAGTTCTTC,TRBV2,-,TRBJ2-1,TRBD2
CAWSFGGVTFYGYTF,TGTGCCTGGAGTTTTGGGGGGGTCACCTTCTATGGCTACACCTTC,TRBV30,-,TRBJ1-2,-
CASSQCPGQGMNGELFF,TGCGCCAGCAGTCAATGTCCGGGACAGGGGATGAACGGGGAGCTGTTTTTT,TRBV23-1,-,TRBJ2-2,TRBD1
CASRGTGVQPQHF,TGTGCCAGCAGGGGGACAGGTGTTCAGCCCCAGCATTTT,TRBV2,-,TRBJ1-5,TRBD1
CASSSSVDVYEQFF,TGTGCCAGCAGCAGTAGTGTAGATGTCTATGAGCAGTTCTTC,TRBV5-4,-,TRBJ2-1,-
CASAWGAQGETQYF,TGTGCCAGCGCTTGGGGGGCGCAGGGTGAGACCCAGTACTTC,TRBV5-6,-,TRBJ2-5,-
CASSPQGGSYEQYF,TGTGCCAGCAGCCCTCAGGGGGGCTCCTACGAGCAGTACTTC,TRBV7-3,-,TRBJ2-7,-
CAWSRPGSLEYF,TGTGCCTGGAGTCGTCCCGGGTCCCTTGAGTACTTC,TRBV30,-,TRBJ2-7,-
CASSPPGTSGGEQFF,TGCGCCAGCAGTCCCCCGGGGACTAGCGGAGGGGAGCAGTTCTTC,TRBV23-1,-,TRBJ2-1,TRBD2
CAWSSTGQVIYTF,TGTGCCTGGAGTTCTACGGGACAGGTCATTTACACCTTC,TRBV30,-,TRBJ1-2,TRBD1
CASSLMGMTNEKLFF,TGTGCCAGCAGCTTAATGGGGATGACTAATGAAAAACTGTTTTTT,TRBV11-2,few,TRBJ1-4,-
CASSLARDRNAYEQYF,TGCGCCAGCAGCTTGGCCAGAGACAGGAACGCCTACGAGCAGTACTTC,TRBV5-1,-,TRBJ2-7,-
CASSLGTGARDYGYTF,TGTGCCAGCAGCTTAGGGACAGGGGCCAGAGACTATGGCTACACCTTC,TRBV7-9,-,TRBJ1-2,TRBD1
CASTGQGVDEQFF,TGTGCCAGCACGGGACAGGGGGTGGATGAGCAGTTCTTC,TRBV2,few,TRBJ2-1,TRBD1
CASSSGLAGPYEQYF,TGTGCCAGCAGTTCCGGACTAGCGGGACCATACGAGCAGTACTTC,TRBV6-6,-,TRBJ2-7,TRBD2
CASSSPGQGSYEQYF,TGTGCCAGCAGTTCCCCGGGACAGGGCTCCTACGAGCAGTACTTC,TRBV27,-,TRBJ2-7,TRBD1
CASSLGLAGVYNEQFF,TGTGCCAGCAGCCTTGGACTAGCGGGAGTTTACAATGAGCAGTTCTTC,TRBV5-4,-,TRBJ2-1,TRBD2
CASSVLSGGADPEQFF,TGTGCCAGCAGCGTATTAAGCGGGGGGGCTGATCCCGAGCAGTTCTTC,TRBV9,-,TRBJ2-1,TRBD2
CSVEKPGNTEAFF,TGCAGCGTTGAGAAACCTGGGAACACTGAAGCTTTCTTT,TRBV29-1,-,TRBJ1-1,-